The rows below give T cell receptor beta chains drawn from one sample of a study of T cell responses to AZD1222 COVID-19 vaccine. Libraries were prepared by immunoSEQ multiplex PCR; TCRdb keeps only in-frame clonotypes and omits some of them. Here the sample spans around 130,000 clones, 88% being singletons. Here the sequenced sample was peripheral blood, taken on day 0 of AZD1222 vaccination. Every receptor here comes from an adult in good health. CDR3s include the opening cysteine and the closing phenylalanine or tryptophan. D genes are given only for firm matches. Expanded clones are given a class, and other clones once, few, many or no size at all.

j_gene: TRBJ1-6
d_gene: TRBD1
abundance: NA
v_gene: TRBV7-2
CDR3nt: TGTGCCAGCAGCTCGGGACAGACTAGTTCACCCCTCCACTTT
CDR3aa: CASSSGQTSSPLHF

j_gene: TRBJ1-6
d_gene: NA
abundance: NA
v_gene: TRBV5-4
CDR3nt: TGTGCCAGCAGCTTAGAAGGGATATATAGCTCTAATTCACCCCTCCACTTT
CDR3aa: CASSLEGIYSSNSPLHF

j_gene: TRBJ1-3
d_gene: TRBD1
abundance: once
v_gene: TRBV4-1
CDR3nt: TGCGCCAGCAGCCTTGGGACAGGGGGCTCTGGAAACACCATATATTTT
CDR3aa: CASSLGTGGSGNTIYF

j_gene: TRBJ2-4
d_gene: TRBD2
abundance: NA
v_gene: TRBV7-2
CDR3nt: TGTGCCAGCAGCTTGGGACTAGCGGACAAAAACATTCAGTACTTC
CDR3aa: CASSLGLADKNIQYF

j_gene: TRBJ1-5
d_gene: NA
abundance: NA
v_gene: TRBV21-1
CDR3nt: TGTGCCAGCAGCACCAGGGGGATTCAGCCCCAACATTTT
CDR3aa: CASSTRGIQPQHF

j_gene: TRBJ1-2
d_gene: NA
abundance: NA
v_gene: TRBV6-2/TRBV6-3
CDR3nt: TGTGCCAGCAGTTGGGACCGCCGGGCTAACTATGGCTACACCTTC
CDR3aa: CASSWDRRANYGYTF

j_gene: TRBJ2-7
d_gene: NA
abundance: NA
v_gene: TRBV12-3/TRBV12-4
CDR3nt: TGTGCCAGCAGCCCACCAGGGAAGCGAGAGCAGTACTTC
CDR3aa: CASSPPGKREQYF

j_gene: TRBJ1-6
d_gene: NA
abundance: NA
v_gene: TRBV12-5
CDR3nt: TGTGCTAGTGGAATCGGGGACACGGGTTCACCCCTCCACTTT
CDR3aa: CASGIGDTGSPLHF

j_gene: TRBJ2-3
d_gene: NA
abundance: NA
v_gene: TRBV4-1
CDR3nt: TGCGCCAGCAGCCAAGAGAGGAGTCTGGCGCAGTATTTT
CDR3aa: CASSQERSLAQYF

j_gene: TRBJ2-7
d_gene: NA
abundance: NA
v_gene: TRBV6-5
CDR3nt: TGTGCCAGCAGCGATATCGAGTCCGCCTACGAGCAGTACTTC
CDR3aa: CASSDIESAYEQYF

j_gene: TRBJ1-1
d_gene: NA
abundance: NA
v_gene: TRBV5-1
CDR3nt: TGCGCCAGCAGCTTGCCACGGGAAATGAACACTGAAGCTTTCTTT
CDR3aa: CASSLPREMNTEAFF

j_gene: TRBJ2-7
d_gene: TRBD1
abundance: NA
v_gene: TRBV6-4
CDR3nt: TGTGCCAGCCCTACTCCGGAAAGGGACAGGGGGCGTCACGAGCAGTACTTC
CDR3aa: CASPTPERDRGRHEQYF

j_gene: TRBJ1-5
d_gene: TRBD1
abundance: NA
v_gene: TRBV19
CDR3nt: TGTGCCAGTAGTAGGGTCCAGGGGGCCACTGGCAATCAGCCCCAGCATTTT
CDR3aa: CASSRVQGATGNQPQHF

j_gene: TRBJ2-1
d_gene: TRBD2
abundance: NA
v_gene: TRBV5-1
CDR3nt: TGCGCCAGCAGCCTAGGACTAGCGGGAGGATACGGTTACAATGAGCAGTTCTTC
CDR3aa: CASSLGLAGGYGYNEQFF

j_gene: TRBJ1-1
d_gene: TRBD1
abundance: NA
v_gene: TRBV30
CDR3nt: TGTGCCTGGAGTCCGACAGGGAAAGGGATGAACACTGAAGCTTTCTTT
CDR3aa: CAWSPTGKGMNTEAFF

j_gene: TRBJ1-1
d_gene: NA
abundance: NA
v_gene: TRBV19
CDR3nt: TGTGCCAGTAGTATCACCCTGATGAACACTGAAGCTTTCTTT
CDR3aa: CASSITLMNTEAFF

j_gene: TRBJ2-6
d_gene: NA
abundance: NA
v_gene: TRBV7-3
CDR3nt: TGTGCCAGCAGCATACAGCCCTCTGGGGCCAACGTCCTGACTTTC
CDR3aa: CASSIQPSGANVLTF

j_gene: TRBJ1-4
d_gene: NA
abundance: NA
v_gene: TRBV7-9
CDR3nt: TGTGCCAGCAGCCTGCAGGGGTCTAATGAAAAACTGTTTTTT
CDR3aa: CASSLQGSNEKLFF

j_gene: TRBJ1-1
d_gene: NA
abundance: NA
v_gene: TRBV25-1
CDR3nt: TGTGCCAGCAGTGACCTCTCCTGGGGGGAGAACACTGAAGCTTTCTTT
CDR3aa: CASSDLSWGENTEAFF

j_gene: TRBJ1-2
d_gene: TRBD1
abundance: once
v_gene: TRBV24-1
CDR3nt: TGTGCCACCAGTGATTATGACAGGGTGGAAGGCTACACCTTC
CDR3aa: CATSDYDRVEGYTF

j_gene: TRBJ1-5
d_gene: NA
abundance: NA
v_gene: TRBV4-2
CDR3nt: TGTGCCAGCAGCCAAGACTTAGCAGGGTGGAGGGGCAATCAGCCCCAGCATTTT
CDR3aa: CASSQDLAGWRGNQPQHF

j_gene: TRBJ2-2
d_gene: NA
abundance: NA
v_gene: TRBV2
CDR3nt: TGTGCCAGCAGGGGAGGACAGGTGTCGACCGGGGAGCTGTTTTTT
CDR3aa: CASRGGQVSTGELFF

j_gene: TRBJ2-2
d_gene: TRBD2
abundance: NA
v_gene: TRBV9
CDR3nt: TGTGCCAGCAGTGCTAGCGGAGGGACGAACACCGGGGAGCTGTTTTTT
CDR3aa: CASSASGGTNTGELFF

j_gene: TRBJ1-4
d_gene: TRBD1
abundance: NA
v_gene: TRBV2
CDR3nt: TGTGCCAGCAGTGTTGCCCGGGGACAGGCTGCAACTAATGAAAAACTGTTTTTT
CDR3aa: CASSVARGQAATNEKLFF

j_gene: TRBJ2-7
d_gene: TRBD2
abundance: NA
v_gene: TRBV3-1/TRBV3-2
CDR3nt: TGTGCCAGCAGCCAAGAAACTAGCGGATACGAGCAGTACTTC
CDR3aa: CASSQETSGYEQYF

j_gene: TRBJ2-7
d_gene: NA
abundance: NA
v_gene: TRBV5-1
CDR3nt: TGCGCCAGCAAGGGGTCGGAGCCTTCCTACGAGCAGTACTTC
CDR3aa: CASKGSEPSYEQYF

j_gene: TRBJ1-3
d_gene: TRBD1
abundance: NA
v_gene: TRBV11-2
CDR3nt: TGTGCCAGCAGCTCCACAGGGGCTGGAAACACCATATATTTT
CDR3aa: CASSSTGAGNTIYF

j_gene: TRBJ1-1
d_gene: NA
abundance: NA
v_gene: TRBV29-1
CDR3nt: TGCAGCGTTGCCCGCACTCAGGGGCAGGGCATGAACACTGAAGCTTTCTTT
CDR3aa: CSVARTQGQGMNTEAFF

j_gene: TRBJ2-1
d_gene: NA
abundance: once
v_gene: TRBV7-9
CDR3nt: TGTGCCAGCAGCTCTAAATTGGGGGGCGACCAGGGATTCTTC
CDR3aa: CASSSKLGGDQGFF

j_gene: TRBJ2-6
d_gene: NA
abundance: NA
v_gene: TRBV11-1
CDR3nt: TGTGCCAGCAGCTTAGTGGGGACCTCTGGGGCCAACGTCCTGACTTTC
CDR3aa: CASSLVGTSGANVLTF

j_gene: TRBJ2-7
d_gene: NA
abundance: NA
v_gene: TRBV27
CDR3nt: TGTGCCAGCCAAAGGGGGGGGCCGAGCTCCTACGAGCAGTACTTC
CDR3aa: CASQRGGPSSYEQYF

j_gene: TRBJ1-5
d_gene: NA
abundance: NA
v_gene: TRBV19
CDR3nt: TGTGCCAGTAGTATAGCCCAAGGGTGGAGTAGCAATCAGCCCCAGCATTTT
CDR3aa: CASSIAQGWSSNQPQHF

j_gene: TRBJ2-1
d_gene: TRBD2
abundance: NA
v_gene: TRBV5-1
CDR3nt: TGCGCCAGCAGCTTGGAGACGGGGGGGCTTAAGAATGAGCAGTTCTTC
CDR3aa: CASSLETGGLKNEQFF

j_gene: TRBJ2-4
d_gene: TRBD1
abundance: NA
v_gene: TRBV7-2
CDR3nt: TGTGCCAGCATACAGGGGTTAAGGGGTGCCAAAAACATTCAGTACTTC
CDR3aa: CASIQGLRGAKNIQYF

j_gene: TRBJ2-7
d_gene: TRBD2
abundance: NA
v_gene: TRBV5-5
CDR3nt: TGTGCCAGCAGCTTGGCCCCCGGGGCGGGGGGCTCCTACGAGCAGTACTTC
CDR3aa: CASSLAPGAGGSYEQYF

j_gene: TRBJ1-6
d_gene: NA
abundance: once
v_gene: TRBV12-5
CDR3nt: TGTGCTAGTGGTTCCCCAAAAGGAAGTAATTCACCCCTCCACTTT
CDR3aa: CASGSPKGSNSPLHF

j_gene: TRBJ2-3
d_gene: NA
abundance: NA
v_gene: TRBV5-1
CDR3nt: TGCGCCAGCAGCCGCGGACTAACCACAGATACGCAGTATTTT
CDR3aa: CASSRGLTTDTQYF

j_gene: TRBJ2-7
d_gene: NA
abundance: NA
v_gene: TRBV7-6
CDR3nt: TGTGCCAGCAGCTTCTCTAAAGCCTACGAGCAGTACTTC
CDR3aa: CASSFSKAYEQYF

j_gene: TRBJ1-1
d_gene: NA
abundance: few
v_gene: TRBV5-4
CDR3nt: TGTGCCAGCAGCTTGAGGAGCACTGAAGCTTTCTTT
CDR3aa: CASSLRSTEAFF

j_gene: TRBJ1-2
d_gene: NA
abundance: NA
v_gene: TRBV7-2
CDR3nt: TGTGCCAGCAGCCCAGGGGCTAACTATGGCTACACCTTC
CDR3aa: CASSPGANYGYTF

j_gene: TRBJ2-7
d_gene: NA
abundance: NA
v_gene: TRBV6-2/TRBV6-3
CDR3nt: TGTGCCAGCAGTGCGTACAGTCATTTCTACGAGCAGTACTTC
CDR3aa: CASSAYSHFYEQYF

j_gene: TRBJ2-2
d_gene: NA
abundance: NA
v_gene: TRBV28
CDR3nt: TGTGCCAGCATGGTCTTAAACACCGGGGAGCTGTTTTTT
CDR3aa: CASMVLNTGELFF

j_gene: TRBJ2-7
d_gene: NA
abundance: NA
v_gene: TRBV9
CDR3nt: TGTGCCAGCAGCGTAGAGGCAGCAGCCGAGCAGTACTTC
CDR3aa: CASSVEAAAEQYF

j_gene: TRBJ2-1
d_gene: TRBD2
abundance: once
v_gene: TRBV5-8
CDR3nt: TGTGCCAGCAGCTTGGACCTACGCGGGGGGGTTTTTGATGTTTACAATGAGCAGTTCTTC
CDR3aa: CASSLDLRGGVFDVYNEQFF

j_gene: TRBJ2-1
d_gene: NA
abundance: NA
v_gene: TRBV6-1
CDR3nt: TGTGCCAGCAGTGAAGTTTTAGAAGGCCCGTCCTTCTTCTTC
CDR3aa: CASSEVLEGPSFFF

j_gene: TRBJ1-2
d_gene: NA
abundance: NA
v_gene: TRBV24-1
CDR3nt: TGTGCCACCGGAGGGGGGCCGGGAATTAACTATGGCTACACCTTC
CDR3aa: CATGGGPGINYGYTF

j_gene: TRBJ1-3
d_gene: NA
abundance: NA
v_gene: TRBV7-6
CDR3nt: TGTGCCAGCAGCTTGTTATCCTGGGCAGACTCTGGAAACACCATATATTTT
CDR3aa: CASSLLSWADSGNTIYF